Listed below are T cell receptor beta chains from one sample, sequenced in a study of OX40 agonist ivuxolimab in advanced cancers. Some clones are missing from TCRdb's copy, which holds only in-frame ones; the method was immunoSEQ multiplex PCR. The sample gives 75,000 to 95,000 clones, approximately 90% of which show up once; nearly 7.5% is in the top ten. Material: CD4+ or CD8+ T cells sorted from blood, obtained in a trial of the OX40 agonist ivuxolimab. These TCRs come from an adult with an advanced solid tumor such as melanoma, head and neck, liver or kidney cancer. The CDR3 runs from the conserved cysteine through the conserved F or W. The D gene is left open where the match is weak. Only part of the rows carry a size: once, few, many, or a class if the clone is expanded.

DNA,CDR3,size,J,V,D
TGTGCCAGCAGCTTATCATCAGGGGTCTCCGGGGAGCTGTTTTTT,CASSLSSGVSGELFF,.,TRBJ2-2,TRBV7-9,.
TGTGCCAGCAGCCTCTTCAGGACAGGGGGGTACCGGGGCTACACCTTC,CASSLFRTGGYRGYTF,.,TRBJ1-2,TRBV14,TRBD1
TGTGCCAGCAGTGGGCGCGGCAGGTACAATGAGCAGTTCTTC,CASSGRGRYNEQFF,.,TRBJ2-1,TRBV6-1,.
TGTGCCAGCAGCCATGACTACAATGAGCAGTTCTTC,CASSHDYNEQFF,.,TRBJ2-1,TRBV4-2,.
TGTGCCAGCAGCTTAGAGGGACTAGCGGAGTTCTTC,CASSLEGLAEFF,.,TRBJ2-1,TRBV11-3,TRBD2
TGTGCCAGCAGCTTGGGACTAGCGGGGGATACCTACGAGCAGTACTTC,CASSLGLAGDTYEQYF,.,TRBJ2-7,TRBV5-4,TRBD2
TGTGCCAGCAGTGAGTTGACAGGGGGAGGTGAAAAACTGTTTTTT,CASSELTGGGEKLFF,.,TRBJ1-4,TRBV6-1,TRBD1
TGTGCCAGCAGCGTAGACCCAAGGGCGGTAACAACAGATACGCAGTATTTT,CASSVDPRAVTTDTQYF,.,TRBJ2-3,TRBV9,.
TGTGCCAGCAGCCGAGGACTGGGTTACAATGAGCAGTTCTTC,CASSRGLGYNEQFF,once,TRBJ2-1,TRBV16,.
TGTGCCAGCAGCCACGGACAAGGGAAAAATCAGCCCCAGCATTTT,CASSHGQGKNQPQHF,.,TRBJ1-5,TRBV28,.
TGCGCCAGCAGATTAGGGGGGAATGAGCAGTTCTTC,CASRLGGNEQFF,.,TRBJ2-1,TRBV5-1,.
TGTGCCGGGGGGGGGCGGGGAGAGGAACAGCCCCAGCATTTT,CAGGGRGEEQPQHF,once,TRBJ1-5,TRBV30,.
TGTGCCAGCCTTAGCTTCTCTGGAAACACCATATATTTT,CASLSFSGNTIYF,.,TRBJ1-3,TRBV25-1,.
TGTGCCAGCTCACCTAACTACCGTCGGACAGGGGACACCGGGGAGCTGTTTTTT,CASSPNYRRTGDTGELFF,once,TRBJ2-2,TRBV18,TRBD1
TGTGCCAGCAGCCCCTGGGGCGGATGGGGAAATGAGCAGTTCTTC,CASSPWGGWGNEQFF,.,TRBJ2-1,TRBV6-1,.
TGCGCCAGCAGCTTGGACGCGATTTACGAGCAGTACTTC,CASSLDAIYEQYF,.,TRBJ2-7,TRBV5-1,.
TGTGCCAGCAGCGCGGACAGGGACACTGAAGCTTTCTTT,CASSADRDTEAFF,.,TRBJ1-1,TRBV6-4,TRBD1
TGTGCCAGCAGCAAAGATAGGCAGGGCTCGGGAAACACCATATATTTT,CASSKDRQGSGNTIYF,.,TRBJ1-3,TRBV21-1,.